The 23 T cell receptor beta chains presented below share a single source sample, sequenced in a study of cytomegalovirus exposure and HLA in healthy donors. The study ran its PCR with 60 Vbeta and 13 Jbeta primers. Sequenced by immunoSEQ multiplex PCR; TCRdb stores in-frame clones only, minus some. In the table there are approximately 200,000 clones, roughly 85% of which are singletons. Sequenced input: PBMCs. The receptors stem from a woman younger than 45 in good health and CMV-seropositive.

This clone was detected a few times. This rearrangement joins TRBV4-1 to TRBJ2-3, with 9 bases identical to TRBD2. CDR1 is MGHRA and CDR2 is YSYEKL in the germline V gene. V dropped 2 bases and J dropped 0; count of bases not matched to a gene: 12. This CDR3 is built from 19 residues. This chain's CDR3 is CASSQQTGGLAGSTDTQYF. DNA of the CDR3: TGCGCCAGCAGCCAACAAACCGGGGGGCTAGCGGGGAGCACAGATACGCAGTATTTT.

In DNA form, the CDR3 reads TGTGCCAGCAGCGTAGACGGAGGCTCTGGAAACACCATATATTTT. Amino acids: CASSVDGGSGNTIYF. The V gene is TRBV9, the J gene TRBJ1-3; D not resolved. V lost 0 bases and J lost 0, with 7 bases in between. The CDR3 has 15 residues. The germline CDR1 and CDR2 sequences are SGDLS and YYNGEE.

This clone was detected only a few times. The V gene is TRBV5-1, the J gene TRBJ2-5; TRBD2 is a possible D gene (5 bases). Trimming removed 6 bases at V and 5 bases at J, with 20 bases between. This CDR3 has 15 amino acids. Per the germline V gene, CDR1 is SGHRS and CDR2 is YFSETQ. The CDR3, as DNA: TGCGCCAGCAACCCTTCTGGGCCATGGAGGGAGACCCAGTACTTC. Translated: CASNPSGPWRETQYF. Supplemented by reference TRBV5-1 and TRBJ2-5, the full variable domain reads KAGVTQTPRYLIKTRGQQVTLSCSPISGHRSVSWYQQTPGQGLQFLFEYFSETQRNKGNFPGRFSGRQFSNSRSEMNVSTLELGDSALYLCASNPSGPWRETQYFGPGTRLLVL.

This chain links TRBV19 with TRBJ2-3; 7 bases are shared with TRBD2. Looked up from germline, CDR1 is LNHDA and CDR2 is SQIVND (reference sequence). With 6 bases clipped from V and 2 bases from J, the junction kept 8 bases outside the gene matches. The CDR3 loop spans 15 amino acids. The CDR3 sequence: CASSRTRRHTDTQYF. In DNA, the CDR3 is TGTGCCAGTAGCCGGACTAGGCGGCACACAGATACGCAGTATTTT.

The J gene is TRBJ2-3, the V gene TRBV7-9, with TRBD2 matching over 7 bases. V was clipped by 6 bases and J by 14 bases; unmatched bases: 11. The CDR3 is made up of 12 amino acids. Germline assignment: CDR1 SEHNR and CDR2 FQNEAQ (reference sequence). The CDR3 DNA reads TGTGCCAGCAGTACCTCAGCGGGGAGGGTGTATTTT. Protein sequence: CASSTSAGRVYF.

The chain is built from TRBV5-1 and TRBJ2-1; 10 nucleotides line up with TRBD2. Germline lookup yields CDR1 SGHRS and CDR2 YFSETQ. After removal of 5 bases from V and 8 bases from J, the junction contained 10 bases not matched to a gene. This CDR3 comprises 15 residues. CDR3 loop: CASSPSGGGGDEQFF. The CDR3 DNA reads TGCGCCAGCAGTCCGAGCGGGGGGGGCGGGGATGAGCAGTTCTTC.

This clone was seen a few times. CDR3 coding DNA: TGTGCCAGCAGCTTGTGGGGAGGGGAAAAACTGTTTTTT. Translation gives CASSLWGGEKLFF. The rearrangement uses TRBV5-6 and TRBJ1-4; no firm D call. The V and J ends lost 1 base and 8 bases respectively, with 9 bases between them. The CDR3 loop spans 13 amino acids. From germline, CDR1 is SGHDT and CDR2 YYEEEE.

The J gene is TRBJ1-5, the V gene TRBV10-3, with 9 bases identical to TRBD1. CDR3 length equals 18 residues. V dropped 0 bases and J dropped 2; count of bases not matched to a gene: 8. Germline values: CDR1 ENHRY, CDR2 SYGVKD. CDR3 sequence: CAISESSPGQGGNQPQHF. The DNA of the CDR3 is TGTGCCATCAGTGAGTCCTCCCCGGGACAGGGAGGCAATCAGCCCCAGCATTTT.

The CDR3: CASSMTAWSFGNQPQHF. Here the CDR3 DNA reads TGTGCCAGTAGTATGACCGCTTGGAGCTTCGGCAATCAGCCCCAGCATTTT. The chain has TRBV19 and TRBJ1-5; D uncertain. Germline assignment: CDR1 LNHDA and CDR2 SQIVND (reference sequence). The CDR3 consists of 17 residues. The V end was cut by 3 bases, the J end by 2 bases, with 17 bases between.

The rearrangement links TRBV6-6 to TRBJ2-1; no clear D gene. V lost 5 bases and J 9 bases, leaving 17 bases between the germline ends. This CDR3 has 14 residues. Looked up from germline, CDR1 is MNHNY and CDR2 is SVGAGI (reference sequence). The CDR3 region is CASSPRDAVGEQFF. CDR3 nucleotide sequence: TGTGCCAGCAGTCCCCGAGATGCGGTAGGTGAGCAGTTCTTC.

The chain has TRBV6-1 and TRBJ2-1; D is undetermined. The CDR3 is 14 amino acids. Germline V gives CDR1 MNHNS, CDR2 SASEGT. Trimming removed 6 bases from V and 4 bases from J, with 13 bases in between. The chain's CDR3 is CASRFAELYNEQFF. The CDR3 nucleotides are TGTGCCAGCAGGTTCGCGGAACTATACAATGAGCAGTTCTTC.

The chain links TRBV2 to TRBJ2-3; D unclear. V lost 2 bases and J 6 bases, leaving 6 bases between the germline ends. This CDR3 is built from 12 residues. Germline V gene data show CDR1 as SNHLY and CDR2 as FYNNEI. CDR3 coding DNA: TGTGCCAGCAGTGAAAGTGCGGATACGCAGTATTTT. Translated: CASSESADTQYF.

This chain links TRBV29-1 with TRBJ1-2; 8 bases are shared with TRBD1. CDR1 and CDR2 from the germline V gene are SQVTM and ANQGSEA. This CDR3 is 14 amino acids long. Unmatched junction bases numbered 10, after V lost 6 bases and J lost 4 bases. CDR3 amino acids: CSVIQGQGGYGYTF. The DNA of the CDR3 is TGCAGCGTAATCCAAGGACAGGGAGGCTATGGCTACACCTTC.

The CDR3 nucleotides read TGTGCCAGCTCACCAGGGACTAGCGACTACGAGCAGTACTTC. Its translation: CASSPGTSDYEQYF. The chain recombines TRBV18 with TRBJ2-7, with 10 bases fitting TRBD2. The CDR3 has 14 amino acids. Germline values: CDR1 KGHSH, CDR2 LQKENI. V shed 2 bases and J 3 bases; nucleotides not matched to a gene: 1. The full variable domain, rest sourced from reference TRBV18 and TRBJ2-7, is NAGVMQNPRHLVRRRGQEARLRCSPMKGHSHVYWYRQLPEEGLKFMVYLQKENIIDESGMPKERFSAEFPKEGPSILRIQQVVRGDSAAYFCASSPGTSDYEQYFGPGTRLTVT.

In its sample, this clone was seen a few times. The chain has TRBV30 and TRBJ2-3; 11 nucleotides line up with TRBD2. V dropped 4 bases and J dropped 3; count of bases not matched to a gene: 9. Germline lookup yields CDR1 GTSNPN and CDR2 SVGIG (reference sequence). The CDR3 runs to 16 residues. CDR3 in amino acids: CAWNLAGGPVTDTQYF. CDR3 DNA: TGTGCCTGGAACCTAGCGGGAGGCCCGGTAACAGATACGCAGTATTTT.

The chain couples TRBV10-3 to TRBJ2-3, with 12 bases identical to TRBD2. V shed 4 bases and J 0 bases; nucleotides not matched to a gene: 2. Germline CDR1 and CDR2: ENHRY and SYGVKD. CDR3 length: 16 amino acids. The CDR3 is CAISGTSGVSTDTQYF. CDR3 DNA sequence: TGTGCCATCAGTGGGACTAGCGGGGTCAGCACAGATACGCAGTATTTT.

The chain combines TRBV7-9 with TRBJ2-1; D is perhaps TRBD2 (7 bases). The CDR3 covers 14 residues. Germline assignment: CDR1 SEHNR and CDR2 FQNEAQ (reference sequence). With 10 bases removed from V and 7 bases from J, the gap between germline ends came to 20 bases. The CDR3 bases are TGTGCCATGGGGGGGGGCGGGAGTACGAATGAGCAGTTCTTC. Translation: CAMGGGGSTNEQFF.

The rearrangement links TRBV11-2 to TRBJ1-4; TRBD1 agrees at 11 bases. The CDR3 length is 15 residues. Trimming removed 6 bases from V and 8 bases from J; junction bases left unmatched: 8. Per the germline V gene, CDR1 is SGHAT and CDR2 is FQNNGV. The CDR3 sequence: CASSYTGTGGEKLFF. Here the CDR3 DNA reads TGTGCCAGCAGTTATACCGGGACAGGGGGGGAAAAACTGTTTTTT.

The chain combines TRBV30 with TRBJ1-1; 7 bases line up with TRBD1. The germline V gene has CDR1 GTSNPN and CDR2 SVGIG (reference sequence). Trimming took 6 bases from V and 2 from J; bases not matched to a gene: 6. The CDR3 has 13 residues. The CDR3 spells CACNRQGNTEAFF. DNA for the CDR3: TGTGCCTGCAATAGACAGGGCAACACTGAAGCTTTCTTT.

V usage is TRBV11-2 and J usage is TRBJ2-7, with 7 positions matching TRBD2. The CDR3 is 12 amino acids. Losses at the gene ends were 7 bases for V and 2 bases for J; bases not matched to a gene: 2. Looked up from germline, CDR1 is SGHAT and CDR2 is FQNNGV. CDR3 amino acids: CASTGGPYEQYF. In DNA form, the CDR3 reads TGTGCCAGCACGGGAGGTCCCTACGAGCAGTACTTC.

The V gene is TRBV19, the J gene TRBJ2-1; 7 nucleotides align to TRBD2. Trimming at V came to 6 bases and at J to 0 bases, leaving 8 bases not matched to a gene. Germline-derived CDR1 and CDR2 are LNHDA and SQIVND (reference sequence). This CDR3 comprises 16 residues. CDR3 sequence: CASRGGSESSYNEQFF. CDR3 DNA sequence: TGTGCCAGTAGGGGGGGGTCCGAGAGCTCCTACAATGAGCAGTTCTTC.

The CDR3 DNA sequence: TGTGCCATCAGTGAGGGGGCGGTGAACACCGGGGAGCTGTTTTTT. It is translated as CAISEGAVNTGELFF. V usage is TRBV10-3 and J usage is TRBJ2-2, with TRBD1 as a possible D gene (5 bases). The V end lost 2 bases, the J end lost 1 base, and 8 bases lay between the germline ends. Germline CDR1 and CDR2: ENHRY and SYGVKD. The CDR3 loop spans 15 amino acids.

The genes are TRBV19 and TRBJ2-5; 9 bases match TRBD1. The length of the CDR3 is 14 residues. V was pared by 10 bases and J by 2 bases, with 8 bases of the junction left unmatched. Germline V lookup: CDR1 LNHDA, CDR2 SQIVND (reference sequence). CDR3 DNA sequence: TGTGCCACCATGGACAGGGGAGGGCAAGAGACCCAGTACTTC. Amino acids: CATMDRGGQETQYF.